The 9 T cell receptor beta chains presented below share a single source sample, sequenced in a study of T cell responses to AZD1222 COVID-19 vaccine. Assay: immunoSEQ multiplex PCR; the TCRdb copy retains only in-frame clones and omits some. The sample shows 110,000 to 150,000 clones, around 85% of them seen only once. The specimen was peripheral blood, collected on day 0 of AZD1222 vaccination. These receptors all stem from an adult in good health.

The chain uses TRBV14 and TRBJ2-7, with 8 bases identical to TRBD2. In germline, CDR1 is SGHDN, CDR2 FVKESK. V dropped 3 bases and J dropped 1; count of bases not matched to a gene: 5. The CDR3 has 15 amino acids. The CDR3 sequence is CASSQSGGASYEQYF. CDR3 DNA sequence: TGTGCCAGCAGCCAGTCGGGGGGGGCATCCTACGAGCAGTACTTC. The variable domain in full, with the rest retrieved from reference TRBV14 and TRBJ2-7, is EAGVTQFPSHSVIEKGQTVTLRCDPISGHDNLYWYRRVMGKEIKFLLHFVKESKQDESGMPNNRFLAERTGGTYSTLKVQPAELEDSGVYFCASSQSGGASYEQYFGPGTRLTVT.

The V call is TRBV7-2, the J call TRBJ1-4, with TRBD1 identical over 9 bases. The CDR3 has 16 residues. The junction had 5 bases not matched to a gene; V was cut back by 6 bases and J by 0 bases. Germline-derived CDR1 and CDR2 are SGHTA and FQGNSA. CDR3 residues: CASSYTGGATNEKLFF. The CDR3 coding sequence is TGTGCCAGCAGTTATACAGGGGGCGCAACTAATGAAAAACTGTTTTTT.

The V and J genes are TRBV18 and TRBJ2-1; 9 positions match TRBD1. This CDR3 contains 16 residues. After removal of 0 bases from V and 7 bases from J, the junction contained 7 bases not matched to a gene. The germline V gene encodes CDR1 KGHSH and CDR2 LQKENI. This chain's CDR3 is CASSPPRQGVINEQFF. The CDR3 DNA follows: TGTGCCAGCTCACCACCACGACAGGGGGTGATTAATGAGCAGTTCTTC.

The V call is TRBV25-1, the J call TRBJ1-2, with 7 bases lining up with TRBD1. This CDR3 has 14 amino acids. In germline, CDR1 is MGHDK, CDR2 SYGVNS. Trimming took 2 bases from V and 4 from J; bases not matched to a gene: 4. The CDR3 loop is CASSENRGSYGYTF. Written as DNA, the CDR3 is TGTGCCAGCAGTGAAAACAGGGGTAGCTATGGCTACACCTTC.

The chain employs TRBV2 and TRBJ1-5, with a tentative D call TRBD1 (5 bases). V was pared by 6 bases and J by 0 bases, with 12 bases between. The CDR3 is made up of 15 amino acids. CDR1 is SNHLY and CDR2 is FYNNEI in the germline V gene. The CDR3 sequence: CASRARVYSNQPQHF. CDR3 DNA sequence: TGTGCCAGCAGGGCCAGGGTGTATAGCAATCAGCCCCAGCATTTT.

This chain connects TRBV6-2 or TRBV6-3 to TRBJ1-1, with D hard to call. Germline CDR1 MNHEY, CDR2 SVGEGT. The CDR3 covers 15 residues. Trimming left V 5 bases short and J 0 bases short, with 13 bases between. The CDR3 DNA follows: TGTGCCAGCAGTGCCCCTTCCGGGATGAACACTGAAGCTTTCTTT. This codes for CASSAPSGMNTEAFF.

The chain carries TRBV27 and TRBJ2-1, with D tentatively TRBD1 (6 bases). Trimming stripped 6 bases from V and 4 bases from J, with 10 bases between. The CDR3 runs to 13 residues. The V gene's germline CDR1 is MNHEY and CDR2 SMNVEV (reference sequence). This CDR3 is CASSPQGYNEQFF. The CDR3 nucleotides are TGTGCCAGCAGCCCGCAGGGGTACAATGAGCAGTTCTTC.

This clone occurred a few times. The J gene is TRBJ2-3, the V gene TRBV24-1; 8 bases match TRBD2. The CDR3 has 16 residues. With 2 bases clipped from V and 1 base from J, the junction kept 4 bases outside the gene matches. CDR1 KGHDR and CDR2 SFDVKD come from the germline V gene. The CDR3 sequence: CATSDSMTSGTDTQYF. The CDR3 nucleotides are TGTGCCACCAGTGATTCAATGACTAGCGGCACAGATACGCAGTATTTT.

The V call is TRBV18, the J call TRBJ1-4; D unresolved. This CDR3 is 14 amino acids long. V shed 6 bases and J shed 0 bases, with 8 bases lying between them. CDR1 is KGHSH and CDR2 is LQKENI in the germline V gene. This CDR3 is CASSPRATNEKLFF. The CDR3, as DNA: TGTGCCAGCTCTCCTCGGGCAACTAATGAAAAACTGTTTTTT.